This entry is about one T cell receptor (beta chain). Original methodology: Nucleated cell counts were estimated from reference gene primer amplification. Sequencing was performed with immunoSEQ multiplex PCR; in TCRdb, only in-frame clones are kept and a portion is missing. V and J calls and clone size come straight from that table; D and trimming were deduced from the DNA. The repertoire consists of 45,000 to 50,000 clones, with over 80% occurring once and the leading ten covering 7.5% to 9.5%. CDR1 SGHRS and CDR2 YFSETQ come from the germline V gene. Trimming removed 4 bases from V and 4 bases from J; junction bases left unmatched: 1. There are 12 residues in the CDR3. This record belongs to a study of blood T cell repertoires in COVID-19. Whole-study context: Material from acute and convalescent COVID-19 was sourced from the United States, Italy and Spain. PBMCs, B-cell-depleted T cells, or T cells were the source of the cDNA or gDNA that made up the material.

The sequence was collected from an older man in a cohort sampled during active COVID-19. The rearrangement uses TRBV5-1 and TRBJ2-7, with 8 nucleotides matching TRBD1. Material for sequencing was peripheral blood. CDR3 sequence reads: CASSDRGYEQYF. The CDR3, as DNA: TGCGCCAGCAGCGACAGGGGTTACGAGCAGTACTTC. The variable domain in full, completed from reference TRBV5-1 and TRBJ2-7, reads KAGVTQTPRYLIKTRGQQVTLSCSPISGHRSVSWYQQTPGQGLQFLFEYFSETQRNKGNFPGRFSGRQFSNSRSEMNVSTLELGDSALYLCASSDRGYEQYFGPGTRLTVT.